These 20 T cell receptor beta chains were all obtained from the same sample, sequenced in a study of blood T cells in healthy people across ages. The use of a sample-barcoded 5' primer and a J-beta primer mix characterized a second PCR of roughly 6 to 11 cycles. TCRdb re-derived calls from the 5' RACE reads in MiXCR, one entry per CDR3 protein. The sample contains about 620,000 distinct CDR3 sequences, 45% to 60% of which appear only once. The specimen was blood. The receptor set was obtained from a woman of 80 years or more in good health.

Of note for this clonotype: This may arise from a read error, as a much more abundant clone is one base away. The chain has TRBV20-1 and TRBJ2-5; D may be TRBD2 (6 bases). Trimming removed 6 bases from V and 1 base from J, with 15 bases in between. The germline V gene has CDR1 DFQATT and CDR2 SNEGSKA (reference sequence). The CDR3 contains 14 residues. This chain's CDR3 is CSARVGGSQETQYF. CDR3 DNA sequence: TGCAGTGCCCGAGTGGGGGGTAGCCAAGAGACCCAGTACTTC.

This chain joins TRBV11-2 and TRBJ2-3; 8 bases map to TRBD2. Germline loops: CDR1 SGHAT, CDR2 FQNNGV. This CDR3 is built from 17 residues. After removal of 2 bases from V and 2 bases from J, the junction contained 9 bases not matched to a gene. CDR3 in amino acids: CASSLSPQRGSTDTQYF. CDR3 DNA sequence: TGTGCCAGCAGCTTATCCCCCCAGCGGGGGTCCACAGATACGCAGTATTTT.

Comments on this clonotype: With a much larger clone just one base away, this may be a read error. This chain connects TRBV20-1 to TRBJ1-5, with D perhaps TRBD1 (5 bases). The V end was cut by 1 base, the J end by 9 bases, with 25 bases between. This CDR3 is built from 17 residues. Germline V gives CDR1 DFQATT, CDR2 SNEGSKA (reference sequence). DNA of the CDR3: TGCAGTGCTAGAGCGAAGGGGCCCACCTCAGGGTTGCCGCCCCAGCATTTT. This gives the protein CSARAKGPTSGLPPQHF.

This chain links TRBV20-1 with TRBJ2-1, with D unclear. V was cut by 3 bases and J by 0 bases, with 12 bases left in between. The CDR3 sequence is 15 residues long. CDR1 DFQATT and CDR2 SNEGSKA come from the germline V gene (reference sequence). The CDR3 bases are TGCAGTGCTAGTCCGGTTGGGGACTCCTACAATGAGCAGTTCTTC. It is translated as CSASPVGDSYNEQFF.

V usage is TRBV14 and J usage is TRBJ1-2; D is ambiguous. Trimming cost V 10 bases and J 2 bases, with 11 bases left between them. The CDR3 is 12 amino acids. Germline CDR1 reads SGHDN; CDR2 reads FVKESK. The CDR3 bases are TGTGCCACCACCCCTGAGAACTATGGCTACACCTTC. Translating it yields CATTPENYGYTF.

Points on this clonotype: This clone may be a read error of a much larger clone one base away. The V gene is TRBV20-1, the J gene TRBJ2-1, with 7 positions matching TRBD2. The germline V gene encodes CDR1 DFQATT and CDR2 SNEGSKA (reference sequence). The CDR3 totals 14 residues. The CDR3 sequence: CSAGGGRPYKEQFF. The CDR3 DNA reads TGCAGTGCCGGGGGAGGGAGACCTTACAAGGAGCAGTTCTTC.

As concerns this clonotype: A much larger clone lies a single base off, so this may be a read error. V is TRBV14 and J is TRBJ2-7, with TRBD2 matching over 8 bases. The trim removed 1 base at V and 7 bases at J, leaving 3 bases unmatched. Germline values: CDR1 SGHDN, CDR2 FVKESK. CDR3 length: 13 residues. The CDR3 region is CASSQGLAGEQYF. DNA for the CDR3: TGTGCCAGCAGCCAAGGATTAGCGGGGGAGCAGTACTTC. Complete variable domain (other parts from reference TRBV14 and TRBJ2-7): EAGVTQFPSHSVIEKGQTVTLRCDPISGHDNLYWYRRVMGKEIKFLLHFVKESKQDESGMPNNRFLAERTGGTYSTLKVQPAELEDSGVYFCASSQGLAGEQYFGPGTRLTVT.

The rearrangement links TRBV5-6 to TRBJ1-4, with no clear D. V was pared by 0 bases and J by 7 bases, with 13 bases between. Germline V gene sequence: CDR1 SGHDT, CDR2 YYEEEE. The CDR3 consists of 15 residues. CDR3 in amino acids: CASSLAPAAAEKLFF. CDR3 bases: TGTGCCAGCAGCTTGGCCCCGGCGGCAGCTGAAAAACTGTTTTTT.

The chain couples TRBV20-1 to TRBJ1-5, with TRBD1 identical over 8 bases. The V gene end was trimmed by 6 bases and the J gene end by 5 bases; junction bases not matched to a gene: 6. Germline assignment: CDR1 DFQATT and CDR2 SNEGSKA (reference sequence). The CDR3 loop spans 13 amino acids. CDR3 nucleotide sequence: TGCAGTGCAGGACAGGGCGCGTATCAGCCCCAGCATTTT. Translation gives CSAGQGAYQPQHF.

V is TRBV12-3 or TRBV12-4 and J is TRBJ1-1, with unresolved D. With 6 bases removed from V and 1 base from J, the gap between germline ends came to 15 bases. The CDR3 covers 15 residues. The chain's CDR3 is CASSPRENPNTEAFF. The CDR3, as DNA: TGTGCCAGCAGCCCTCGAGAGAATCCGAACACTGAAGCTTTCTTT.

This clonotype showed up just a few times. The V call is TRBV6-1, the J call TRBJ2-3; tentative D call: TRBD1 (6 bases). Germline V gives CDR1 MNHNS, CDR2 SASEGT. This CDR3 is built from 14 residues. V was cut by 5 bases and J by 4 bases, with 13 bases left in between. This chain's CDR3 is CASSPGQSADTQYF. The CDR3 DNA follows: TGTGCCAGCAGTCCCGGACAGTCCGCAGATACGCAGTATTTT.

This clonotype was observed a single time. This chain connects TRBV25-1 to TRBJ2-4; weak D call: TRBD2 (7 bases). The J call may be in error: the DNA end matches TRBJ2-7 better. From germline, CDR1 is MGHDK and CDR2 SYGVNS. CDR3 length: 18 residues. The DNA of the CDR3 is TGTGCCAGCAGTGAATCGGGGGGCGAGCGGCGAATCAACTACGAGCAGTACTTC. It codes for CASSESGGERRINYEQYF.

This clonotype showed up many times. V gene TRBV4-1 combines with J gene TRBJ2-3; 13 bases align to TRBD2. The V and J ends lost 4 bases and 2 bases, in that order; junction bases with no gene match: 6. CDR3 length: 17 amino acids. Germline CDR1 reads MGHRA; CDR2 reads YSYEKL. CDR3 coding DNA: TGCGCCAGCAGCCTTGGACTAGCGGGAGTCATCACAGATACGCAGTATTTT. It codes for CASSLGLAGVITDTQYF.

This clonotype has a handful of counts. The CDR3 reads CSAIPRARNSYEQYF. The CDR3 nucleotides read TGCAGTGCTATCCCTCGGGCGAGGAACTCCTACGAGCAGTACTTC. The V call is TRBV20-1, the J call TRBJ2-7; no firm D call. Trimming removed 4 bases from V and 0 bases from J, with 16 bases in between. Germline lookup yields CDR1 DFQATT and CDR2 SNEGSKA (reference sequence). The CDR3 has 15 amino acids.

This sequence joins TRBV4-2 and TRBJ2-5; TRBD1 aligns across 7 bases. The DNA end is a closer match to TRBJ2-7, so the J assignment may be wrong. The germline V gene encodes CDR1 LGHNA and CDR2 YNFKEQ. The CDR3 extends over 16 amino acids. For the CDR3, the DNA is TGTGCCAGCAGCCAAGCGACTTGGACAGGTCGGAACGAGCAGTACTTC. It is translated as CASSQATWTGRNEQYF.

This clonotype came up a few times. J is TRBJ1-5 and V is TRBV28, with D perhaps matching TRBD1 (6 bases). Germline V gene sequence: CDR1 MDHEN, CDR2 SYDVKM. This CDR3 comprises 16 residues. V shed 6 bases and J shed 4 bases, with 19 bases lying between them. The CDR3 reads CASSSGTKGSNQPQHF. CDR3 in DNA: TGTGCCAGCAGCTCCGGGACAAAGGGGAGTAATCAGCCCCAGCATTTT.

This chain links TRBV18 with TRBJ1-1; TRBD1 might be the D (5 bases). The CDR3 has 15 amino acids. Germline CDR1 KGHSH, CDR2 LQKENI. V was cut by 5 bases and J by 0 bases, with 13 bases left in between. The CDR3 bases are TGTGCCAGCTCAGATACGGGACGTTTGAACACTGAAGCTTTCTTT. It yields the protein CASSDTGRLNTEAFF.

The V call is TRBV12-3 or TRBV12-4, the J call TRBJ2-5; 11 bases agree with TRBD2. The J segment lost 11 bases and the V segment lost 4 bases, leaving 12 bases of the junction unmatched. CDR3 length equals 15 residues. CDR3 bases: TGTGCCAGCAGTTCACCTAGCGGGGGGATCGATGAGCAGTACTTC. It translates to CASSSPSGGIDEQYF.

This sequence joins TRBV27 and TRBJ1-5, with D possibly being TRBD1 (6 bases). The germline V gene has CDR1 MNHEY and CDR2 SMNVEV (reference sequence). The CDR3 sequence is 14 residues long. The ends were cut back, 2 bases at V and 6 bases at J, with 11 bases in the middle. The CDR3 protein is CASSLTGLTQPQHF. In DNA form, the CDR3 reads TGTGCCAGCAGTTTAACAGGGTTGACTCAGCCCCAGCATTTT.

With regard to this clonotype: This could be a read error, since a much larger clone is one nucleotide away. This chain links TRBV28 with TRBJ2-4; 7 bases are a match to TRBD2. V dropped 3 bases and J dropped 13; count of bases not matched to a gene: 21. Germline assignment: CDR1 MDHEN and CDR2 SYDVKM. The CDR3 contains 17 residues. CDR3 residues: CASSFPETMREFNEQYF. DNA of the CDR3: TGTGCCAGCAGTTTCCCCGAGACTATGCGGGAGTTCAATGAGCAGTACTTC.